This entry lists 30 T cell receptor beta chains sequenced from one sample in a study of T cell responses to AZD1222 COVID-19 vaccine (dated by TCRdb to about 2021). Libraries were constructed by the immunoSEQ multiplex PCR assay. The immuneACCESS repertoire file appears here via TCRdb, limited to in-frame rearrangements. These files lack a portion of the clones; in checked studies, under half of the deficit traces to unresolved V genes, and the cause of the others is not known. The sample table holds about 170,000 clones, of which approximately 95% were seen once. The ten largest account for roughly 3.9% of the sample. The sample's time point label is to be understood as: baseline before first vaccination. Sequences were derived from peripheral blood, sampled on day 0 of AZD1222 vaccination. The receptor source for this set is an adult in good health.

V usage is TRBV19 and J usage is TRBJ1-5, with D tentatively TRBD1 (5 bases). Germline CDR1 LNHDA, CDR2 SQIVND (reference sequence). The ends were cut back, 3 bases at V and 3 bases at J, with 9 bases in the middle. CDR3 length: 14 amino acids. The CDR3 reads CASSMGVDNQPQHF. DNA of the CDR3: TGTGCCAGTAGTATGGGGGTAGACAATCAGCCCCAGCATTTT.

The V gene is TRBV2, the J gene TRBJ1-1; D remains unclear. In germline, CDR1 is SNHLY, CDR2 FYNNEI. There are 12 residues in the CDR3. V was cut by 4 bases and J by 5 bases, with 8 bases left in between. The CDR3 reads CASSVEKTEAFF. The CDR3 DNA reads TGTGCCAGCAGTGTTGAGAAGACTGAAGCTTTCTTT.

CDR3 coding DNA: TGCGCCAGCAGCTTGTCGGGGATCGATGAGCAGTTCTTC. Translated: CASSLSGIDEQFF. The V call is TRBV5-1, the J call TRBJ2-1; D may be TRBD2 (5 bases). The germline CDR1 and CDR2 sequences are SGHRS and YFSETQ. V was trimmed by 1 base and J by 8 bases, leaving 10 bases between them. The CDR3 is made up of 13 amino acids.

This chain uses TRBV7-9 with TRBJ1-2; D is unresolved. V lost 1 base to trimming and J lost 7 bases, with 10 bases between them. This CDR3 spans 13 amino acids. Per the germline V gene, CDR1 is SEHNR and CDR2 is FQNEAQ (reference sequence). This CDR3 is CASSLVSGGGYTF. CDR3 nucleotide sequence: TGTGCCAGCAGCTTAGTCTCCGGAGGTGGCTACACCTTC. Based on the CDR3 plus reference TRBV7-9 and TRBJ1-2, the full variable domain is DTGVSQNPRHKITKRGQNVTFRCDPISEHNRLYWYRQTLGQGPEFLTYFQNEAQLEKSRLLSDRFSAERPKGSFSTLEIQRTEQGDSAMYLCASSLVSGGGYTFGSGTRLTVV.

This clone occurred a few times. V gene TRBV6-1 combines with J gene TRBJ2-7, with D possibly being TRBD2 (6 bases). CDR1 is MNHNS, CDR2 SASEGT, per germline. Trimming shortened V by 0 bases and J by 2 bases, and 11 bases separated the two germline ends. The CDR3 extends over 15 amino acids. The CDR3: CASSEAGRTPYEQYF. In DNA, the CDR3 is TGTGCCAGCAGTGAAGCAGGGAGGACCCCCTACGAGCAGTACTTC.

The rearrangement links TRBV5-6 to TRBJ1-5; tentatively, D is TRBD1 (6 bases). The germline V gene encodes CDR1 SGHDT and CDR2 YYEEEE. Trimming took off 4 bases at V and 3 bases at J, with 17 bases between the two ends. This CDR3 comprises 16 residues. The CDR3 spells CASSIGQIHYNQPQHF. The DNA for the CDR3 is TGTGCCAGCAGCATCGGACAGATCCATTACAATCAGCCCCAGCATTTT.

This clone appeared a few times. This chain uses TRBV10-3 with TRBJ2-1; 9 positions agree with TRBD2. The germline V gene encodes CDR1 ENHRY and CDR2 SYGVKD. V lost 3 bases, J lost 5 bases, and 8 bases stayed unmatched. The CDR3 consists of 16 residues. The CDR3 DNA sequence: TGTGCCATCAGTGATTCGGCTAGCGGGACAGACAATGAGCAGTTCTTC. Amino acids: CAISDSASGTDNEQFF.

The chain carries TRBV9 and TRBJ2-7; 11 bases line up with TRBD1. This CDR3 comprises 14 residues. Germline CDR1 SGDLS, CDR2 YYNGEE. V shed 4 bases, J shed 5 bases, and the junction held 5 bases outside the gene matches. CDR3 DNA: TGTGCCAGCAGCTTATGGACAGGGGGCCACGAGCAGTACTTC. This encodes CASSLWTGGHEQYF. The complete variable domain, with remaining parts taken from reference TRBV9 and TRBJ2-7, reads DSGVTQTPKHLITATGQRVTLRCSPRSGDLSVYWYQQSLDQGLQFLIQYYNGEERAKGNILERFSAQQFPDLHSELNLSSLELGDSALYFCASSLWTGGHEQYFGPGTRLTVT.

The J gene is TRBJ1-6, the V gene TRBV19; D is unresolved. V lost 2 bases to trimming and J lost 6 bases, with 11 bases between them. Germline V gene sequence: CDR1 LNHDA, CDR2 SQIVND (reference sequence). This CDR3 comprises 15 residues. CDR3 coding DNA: TGTGCCAGTAGTATAAGTAGTCCGTTTAATTCACCCCTCCACTTT. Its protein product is CASSISSPFNSPLHF.

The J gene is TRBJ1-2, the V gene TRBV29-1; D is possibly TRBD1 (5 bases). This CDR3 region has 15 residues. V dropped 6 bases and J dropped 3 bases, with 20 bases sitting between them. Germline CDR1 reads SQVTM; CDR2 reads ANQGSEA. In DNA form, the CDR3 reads TGCAGCGTCTCTCCAACGACACGAGGGGACTATGGCTACACCTTC. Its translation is CSVSPTTRGDYGYTF.

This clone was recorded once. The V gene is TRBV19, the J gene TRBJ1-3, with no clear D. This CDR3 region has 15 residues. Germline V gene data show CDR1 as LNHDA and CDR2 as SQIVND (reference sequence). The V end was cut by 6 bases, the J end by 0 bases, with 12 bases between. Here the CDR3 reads CASRKLYSSGNTIYF. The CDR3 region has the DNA TGTGCCAGTAGGAAACTATATTCCTCTGGAAACACCATATATTTT.

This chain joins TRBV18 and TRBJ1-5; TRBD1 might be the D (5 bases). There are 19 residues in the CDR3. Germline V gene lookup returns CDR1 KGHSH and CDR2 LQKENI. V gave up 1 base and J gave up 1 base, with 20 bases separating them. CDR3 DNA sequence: TGTGCCAGCTCACCACGGGGGTTGAGCGGCCCTAACAGCAATCAGCCCCAGCATTTT. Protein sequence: CASSPRGLSGPNSNQPQHF.

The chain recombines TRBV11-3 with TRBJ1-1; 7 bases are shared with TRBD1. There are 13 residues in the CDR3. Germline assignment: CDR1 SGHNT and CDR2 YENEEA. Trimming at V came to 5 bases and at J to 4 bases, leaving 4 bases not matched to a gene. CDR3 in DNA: TGTGCCAGCAGCAAGGGACAGATCACTGAAGCTTTCTTT. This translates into CASSKGQITEAFF.

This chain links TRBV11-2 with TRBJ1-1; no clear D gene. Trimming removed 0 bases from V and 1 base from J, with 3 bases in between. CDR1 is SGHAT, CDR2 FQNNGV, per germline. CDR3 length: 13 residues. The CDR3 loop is CASSLDRNTEAFF. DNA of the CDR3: TGTGCCAGCAGCTTAGATAGGAACACTGAAGCTTTCTTT.

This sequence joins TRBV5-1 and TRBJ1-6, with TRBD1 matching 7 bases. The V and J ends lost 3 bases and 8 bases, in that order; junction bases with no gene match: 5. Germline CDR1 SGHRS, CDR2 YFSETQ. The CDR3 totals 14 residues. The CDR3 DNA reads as TGCGCCAGCAGCTATCACAGGGGATATTCACCCCTCCACTTT. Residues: CASSYHRGYSPLHF.

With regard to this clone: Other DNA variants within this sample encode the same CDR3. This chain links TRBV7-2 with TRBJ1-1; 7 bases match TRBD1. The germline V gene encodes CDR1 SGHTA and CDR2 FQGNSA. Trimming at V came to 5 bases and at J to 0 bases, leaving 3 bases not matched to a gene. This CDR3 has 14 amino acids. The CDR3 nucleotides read TGTGCCAGCAGCCTGGGACAGCTGAACACTGAAGCTTTCTTT. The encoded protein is CASSLGQLNTEAFF.

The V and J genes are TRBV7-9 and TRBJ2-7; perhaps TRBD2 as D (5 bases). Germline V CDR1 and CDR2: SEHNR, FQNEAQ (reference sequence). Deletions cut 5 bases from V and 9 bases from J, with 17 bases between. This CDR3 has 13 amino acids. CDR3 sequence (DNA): TGTGCCAGCAGCGCCCGGGAAGAACTGGGGCAGTACTTC. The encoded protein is CASSAREELGQYF. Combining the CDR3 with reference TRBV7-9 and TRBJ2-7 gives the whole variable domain DTGVSQNPRHKITKRGQNVTFRCDPISEHNRLYWYRQTLGQGPEFLTYFQNEAQLEKSRLLSDRFSAERPKGSFSTLEIQRTEQGDSAMYLCASSAREELGQYFGPGTRLTVT.

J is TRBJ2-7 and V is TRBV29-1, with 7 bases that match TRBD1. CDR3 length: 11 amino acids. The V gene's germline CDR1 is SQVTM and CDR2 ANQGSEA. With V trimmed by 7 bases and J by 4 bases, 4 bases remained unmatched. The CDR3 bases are TGCAGCGCCCGGGACAGTTACGAGCAGTACTTC. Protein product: CSARDSYEQYF.

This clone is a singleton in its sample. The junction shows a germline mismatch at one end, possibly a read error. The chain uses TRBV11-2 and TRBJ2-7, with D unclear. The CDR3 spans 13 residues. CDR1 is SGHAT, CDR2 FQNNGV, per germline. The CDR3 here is CASSLDPRPGRDF. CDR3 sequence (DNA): TGTGCCAGCAGCTTAGACCCCCGCCCCGGAAGGGACTTC.

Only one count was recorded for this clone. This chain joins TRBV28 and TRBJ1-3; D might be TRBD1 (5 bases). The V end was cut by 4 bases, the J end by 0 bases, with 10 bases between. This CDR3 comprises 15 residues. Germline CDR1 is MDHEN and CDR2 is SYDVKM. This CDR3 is CASSSRAYSGNTIYF. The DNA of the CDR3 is TGTGCCAGCAGTTCCAGGGCTTACTCTGGAAACACCATATATTTT.

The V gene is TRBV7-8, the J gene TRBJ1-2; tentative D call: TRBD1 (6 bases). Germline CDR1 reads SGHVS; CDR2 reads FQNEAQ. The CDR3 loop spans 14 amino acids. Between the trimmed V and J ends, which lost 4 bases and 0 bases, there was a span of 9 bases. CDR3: CASSSGQPNYGYTF. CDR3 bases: TGTGCCAGCAGCTCCGGACAGCCTAACTATGGCTACACCTTC.

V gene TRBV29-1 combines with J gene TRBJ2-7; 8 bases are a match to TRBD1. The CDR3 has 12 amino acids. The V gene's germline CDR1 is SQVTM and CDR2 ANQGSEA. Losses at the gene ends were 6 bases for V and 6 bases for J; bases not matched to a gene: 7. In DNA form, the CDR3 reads TGCAGCGTCCTAGGACAGGGTGGCGAGCAGTACTTC. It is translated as CSVLGQGGEQYF.

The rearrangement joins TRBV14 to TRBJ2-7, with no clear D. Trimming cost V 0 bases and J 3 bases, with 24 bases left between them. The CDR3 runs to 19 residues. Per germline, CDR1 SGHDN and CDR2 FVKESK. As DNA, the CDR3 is TGTGCCAGCAGCCAAGAAAGGGATATAATCCGATCGCACAACTACGAGCAGTACTTC. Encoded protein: CASSQERDIIRSHNYEQYF.

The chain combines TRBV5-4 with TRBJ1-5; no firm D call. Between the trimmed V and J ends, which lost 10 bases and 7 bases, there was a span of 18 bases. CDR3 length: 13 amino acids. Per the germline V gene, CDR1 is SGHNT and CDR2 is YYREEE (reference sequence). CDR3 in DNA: TGTGCCGCATCCCGTCTCCCCGGACAGCCCCAGCATTTT. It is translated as CAASRLPGQPQHF.

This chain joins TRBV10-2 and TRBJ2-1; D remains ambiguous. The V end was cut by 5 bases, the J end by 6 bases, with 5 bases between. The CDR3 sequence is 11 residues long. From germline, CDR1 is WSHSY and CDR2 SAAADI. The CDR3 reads CASSKPNEQFF. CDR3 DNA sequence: TGCGCCAGCAGTAAACCCAATGAGCAGTTCTTC.

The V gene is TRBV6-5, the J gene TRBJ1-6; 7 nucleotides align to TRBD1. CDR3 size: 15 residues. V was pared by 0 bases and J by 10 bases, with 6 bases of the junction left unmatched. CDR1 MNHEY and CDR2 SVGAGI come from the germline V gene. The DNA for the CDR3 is TGTGCCAGCAGTTACTCGACTCAGGGGGGATCACCCCTCCACTTT. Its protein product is CASSYSTQGGSPLHF.

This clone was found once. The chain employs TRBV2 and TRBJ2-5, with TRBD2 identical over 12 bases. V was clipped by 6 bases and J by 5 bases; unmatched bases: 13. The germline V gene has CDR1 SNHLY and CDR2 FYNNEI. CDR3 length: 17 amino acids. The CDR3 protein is CASSPFLGLAGGETQYF. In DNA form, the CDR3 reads TGTGCCAGCAGCCCCTTTTTGGGACTAGCGGGTGGGGAGACCCAGTACTTC.

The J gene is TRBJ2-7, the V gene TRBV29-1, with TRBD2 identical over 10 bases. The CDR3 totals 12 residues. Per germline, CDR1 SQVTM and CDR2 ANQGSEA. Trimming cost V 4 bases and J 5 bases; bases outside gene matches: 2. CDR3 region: CSVVAGGDEQYF. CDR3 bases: TGCAGCGTTGTAGCGGGAGGTGACGAGCAGTACTTC.

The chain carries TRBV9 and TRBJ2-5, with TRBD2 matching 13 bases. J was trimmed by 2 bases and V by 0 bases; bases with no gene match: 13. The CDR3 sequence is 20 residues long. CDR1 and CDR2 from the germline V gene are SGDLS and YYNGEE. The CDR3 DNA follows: TGTGCCAGCAGCGTAGGTCGCCCACAGGGACTAGCGGGGCATCAAGAGACCCAGTACTTC. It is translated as CASSVGRPQGLAGHQETQYF.

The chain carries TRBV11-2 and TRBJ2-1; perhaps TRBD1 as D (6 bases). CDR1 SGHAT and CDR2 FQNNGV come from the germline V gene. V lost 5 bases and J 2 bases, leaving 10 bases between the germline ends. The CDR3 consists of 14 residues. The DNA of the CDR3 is TGTGCCAGCAGCCCCCGACAGGCCTACAATGAGCAGTTCTTC. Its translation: CASSPRQAYNEQFF.